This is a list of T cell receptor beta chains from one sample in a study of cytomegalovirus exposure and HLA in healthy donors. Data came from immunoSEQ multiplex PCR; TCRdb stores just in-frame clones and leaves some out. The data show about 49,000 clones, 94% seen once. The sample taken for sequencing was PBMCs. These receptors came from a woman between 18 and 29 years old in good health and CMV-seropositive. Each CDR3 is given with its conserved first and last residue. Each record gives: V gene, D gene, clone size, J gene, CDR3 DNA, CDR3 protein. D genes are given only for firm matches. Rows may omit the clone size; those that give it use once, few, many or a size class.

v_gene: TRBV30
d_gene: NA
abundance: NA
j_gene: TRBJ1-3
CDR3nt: TGTGCCTGGAGTGTTCGCGGGGCGTCGGGAAACACCATATATTTT
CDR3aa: CAWSVRGASGNTIYF

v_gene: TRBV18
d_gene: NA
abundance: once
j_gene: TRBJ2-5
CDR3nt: TGTGCCAGCTCACCATTGGGGGCTCGGATCCAAGAGACCCAGTACTTC
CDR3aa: CASSPLGARIQETQYF

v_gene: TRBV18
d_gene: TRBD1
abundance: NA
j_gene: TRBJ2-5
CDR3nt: TGTGCCAGCTCATTTACACAGGGGCGTGAACAAGAGACCCAGTACTTC
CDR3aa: CASSFTQGREQETQYF

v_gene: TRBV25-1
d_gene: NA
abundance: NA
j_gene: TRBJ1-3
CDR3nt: TGTGCCAGCAGTGAGAGCGGCTCTGGAAACACCATATATTTT
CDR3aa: CASSESGSGNTIYF

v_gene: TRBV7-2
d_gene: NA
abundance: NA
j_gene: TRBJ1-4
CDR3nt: TGTGCCAGCAGCTTAGACAGGGCCCGGGCTAATGAAAAACTGTTTTTT
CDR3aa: CASSLDRARANEKLFF

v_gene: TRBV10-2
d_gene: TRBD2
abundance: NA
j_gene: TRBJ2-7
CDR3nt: TGCGCCAGCAGTGCCTCGACGCTAGCGGGACCCTACGAGCAGTACTTC
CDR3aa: CASSASTLAGPYEQYF

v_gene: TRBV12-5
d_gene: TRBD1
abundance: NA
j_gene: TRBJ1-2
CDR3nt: TGTGCTAGTGGTTTGTCAGGGGGCGGGTGGAATGGCTACACCTTC
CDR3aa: CASGLSGGGWNGYTF

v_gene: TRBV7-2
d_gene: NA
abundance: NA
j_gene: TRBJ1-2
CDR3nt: TGTGCCAGCAGCTTAGTCCGACAGGATGGCTACACCTTC
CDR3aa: CASSLVRQDGYTF

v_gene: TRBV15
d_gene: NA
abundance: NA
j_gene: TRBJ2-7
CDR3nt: TGTGCCACCAGCAGAGATTCAAGTGCTCCGCGCGAGCAGTACTTC
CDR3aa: CATSRDSSAPREQYF

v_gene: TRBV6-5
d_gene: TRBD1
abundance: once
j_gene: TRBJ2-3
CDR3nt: TGTGCCAGCAGGGGACAGGGCCGGGCAGATACGCAGTATTTT
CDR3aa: CASRGQGRADTQYF

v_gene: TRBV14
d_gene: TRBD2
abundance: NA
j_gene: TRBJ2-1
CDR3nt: TGTGCCAGCAGCCACAGTCTTAAGGGACTAAGGCAGTTCTTC
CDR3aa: CASSHSLKGLRQFF

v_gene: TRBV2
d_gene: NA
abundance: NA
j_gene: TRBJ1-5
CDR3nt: TGTGCCAGCAGGGGGCGAATAGGTCAGCCCCAGCATTTT
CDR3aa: CASRGRIGQPQHF

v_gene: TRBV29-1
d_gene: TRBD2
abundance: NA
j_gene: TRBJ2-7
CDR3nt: TGCAGCGTTGTCGGGACTAGCGGGACCACCTACGAGCAGTACTTC
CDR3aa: CSVVGTSGTTYEQYF

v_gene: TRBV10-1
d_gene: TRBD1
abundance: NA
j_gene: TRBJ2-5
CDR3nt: TGCGCCAGCAGTGAACAGGGGGCGCAAGAGACCCAGTACTTC
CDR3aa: CASSEQGAQETQYF

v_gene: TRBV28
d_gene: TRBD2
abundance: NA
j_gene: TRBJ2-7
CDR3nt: TGTGCCAGCGGACTAGCGGGAGTTCGCGAGCAGTACTTC
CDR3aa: CASGLAGVREQYF

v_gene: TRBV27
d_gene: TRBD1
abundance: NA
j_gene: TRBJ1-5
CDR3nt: TGTGCCAGCAGTTTATCGACTCGGCAGGACAGGGGAGGAAATAGCAATCAGCCCCAGCATTTT
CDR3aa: CASSLSTRQDRGGNSNQPQHF

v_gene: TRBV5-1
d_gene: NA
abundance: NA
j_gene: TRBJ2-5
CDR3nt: TGCGCCAGCAGCCCTCACCGGGAGTCAGAGACCCAGTACTTC
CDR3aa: CASSPHRESETQYF

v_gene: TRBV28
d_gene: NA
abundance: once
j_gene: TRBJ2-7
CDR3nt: TGTGCCAGCACCCCCGGGGGCTCCTACGAGCAGTACTTC
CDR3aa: CASTPGGSYEQYF

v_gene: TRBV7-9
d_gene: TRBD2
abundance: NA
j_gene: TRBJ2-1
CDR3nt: TGTGCCAGCAGCTTACCAGGACTAGCGGGAGGTAAACATGAGCAGTTCTTC
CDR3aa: CASSLPGLAGGKHEQFF

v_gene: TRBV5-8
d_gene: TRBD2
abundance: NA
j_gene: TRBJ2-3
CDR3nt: TGTGCCAGCAGCTTGGGACCAGCGGGACGCACAGATACGCAGTATTTT
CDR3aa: CASSLGPAGRTDTQYF

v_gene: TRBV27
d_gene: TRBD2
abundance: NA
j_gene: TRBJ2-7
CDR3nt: TGTGCCAGCAGTTCTCTGGTCCTAGCGGGAGAGGTCTACGAGCAGTACTTC
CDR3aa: CASSSLVLAGEVYEQYF

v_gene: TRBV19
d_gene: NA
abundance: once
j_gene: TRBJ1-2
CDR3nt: TGTGCCAGTAGTATCCGGGAGAACTATGGCTACACCTTC
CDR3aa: CASSIRENYGYTF

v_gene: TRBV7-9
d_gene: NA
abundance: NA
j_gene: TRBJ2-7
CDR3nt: TGTGCCAGCAGCTTAGGATTGCTCACGAGCTCCTACGAGCAGTACTTC
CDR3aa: CASSLGLLTSSYEQYF

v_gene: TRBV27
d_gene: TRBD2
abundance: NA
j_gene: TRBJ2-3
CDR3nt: TGTGCCAGCAGTGGGAGACTAGCGGGACTAAGCACAGATACGCAGTATTTT
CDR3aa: CASSGRLAGLSTDTQYF

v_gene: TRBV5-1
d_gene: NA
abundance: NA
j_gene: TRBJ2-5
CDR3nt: TGCGCCAGCAGCTTGGGGTCGTTGGTGGGGAGGTTAGAGACCCAGTACTTC
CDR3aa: CASSLGSLVGRLETQYF

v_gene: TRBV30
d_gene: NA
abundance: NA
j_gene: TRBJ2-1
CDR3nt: TGTGCCTGGAGTGAACAGTACAATGAGCAGTTCTTC
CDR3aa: CAWSEQYNEQFF

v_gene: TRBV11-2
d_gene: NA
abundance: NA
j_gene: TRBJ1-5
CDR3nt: TGTGCCAGCAGCCCGGTGACAGGATACAATCAGCCCCAGCATTTT
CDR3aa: CASSPVTGYNQPQHF

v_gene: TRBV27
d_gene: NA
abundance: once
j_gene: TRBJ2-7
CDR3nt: TGTGCCAGCAGTTCACCCCCCGGGGGTTTCTCCTACGAGCAGTACTTC
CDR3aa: CASSSPPGGFSYEQYF

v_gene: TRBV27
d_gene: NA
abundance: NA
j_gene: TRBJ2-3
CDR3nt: TGTGCCAGCAGTTCCCTACTAGATTCAGATACGCAGTATTTT
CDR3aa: CASSSLLDSDTQYF

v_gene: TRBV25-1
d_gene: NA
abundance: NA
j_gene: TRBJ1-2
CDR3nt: TGTGCCAGCACCCCTCCGGGAAGCAACTATGGCTACACCTTC
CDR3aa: CASTPPGSNYGYTF

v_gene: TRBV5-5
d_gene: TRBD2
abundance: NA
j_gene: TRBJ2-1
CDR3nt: TGTGCCAGCAGCTGGGGACTAGCGGGAGGAACGACCTCCTACAATGAGCAGTTCTTC
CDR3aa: CASSWGLAGGTTSYNEQFF

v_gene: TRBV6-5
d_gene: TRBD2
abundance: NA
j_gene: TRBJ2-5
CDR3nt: TGTGCCAGCAGCCGGACTAGCGGGACGGAGACCCAGTACTTC
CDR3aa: CASSRTSGTETQYF

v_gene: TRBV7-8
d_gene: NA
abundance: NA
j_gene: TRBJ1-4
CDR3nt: TGTGCCAGCAGCTCCACAGGGCTTACTAATGAAAAACTGTTTTTT
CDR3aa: CASSSTGLTNEKLFF

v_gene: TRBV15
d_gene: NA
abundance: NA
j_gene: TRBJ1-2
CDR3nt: TGTGCCACCAGCAGATGGGGGGAAGTAAATGGCTACACCTTC
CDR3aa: CATSRWGEVNGYTF

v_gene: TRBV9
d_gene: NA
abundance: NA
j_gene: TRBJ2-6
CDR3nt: TGTGCCAGCAGCTCCCCGGCCGGTGGGGCCTCTGGGGCCAACGTCCTGACTTTC
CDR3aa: CASSSPAGGASGANVLTF

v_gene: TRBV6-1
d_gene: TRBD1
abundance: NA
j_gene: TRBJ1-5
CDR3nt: TGTGCCAGCAGTGACCGACAGGGCTTCAATCAGCCCCAGCATTTT
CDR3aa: CASSDRQGFNQPQHF

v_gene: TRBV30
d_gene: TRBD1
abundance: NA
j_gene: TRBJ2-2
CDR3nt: TGTGCCTGGAGCCGGGACAGGGGGTATCAGAAGCTGTTTTTT
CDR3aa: CAWSRDRGYQKLFF

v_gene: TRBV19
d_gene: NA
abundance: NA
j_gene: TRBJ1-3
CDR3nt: TGTGCCAGTACCCTCGGTGAATCTGGAAACACCATATATTTT
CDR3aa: CASTLGESGNTIYF

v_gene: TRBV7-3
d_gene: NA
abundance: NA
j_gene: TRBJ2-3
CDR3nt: TGTGCCAGCAGCCGCGGGACCCCGCCCGAGACGCAGTATTTT
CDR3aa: CASSRGTPPETQYF

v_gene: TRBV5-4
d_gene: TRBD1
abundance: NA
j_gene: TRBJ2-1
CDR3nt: TGTGCCAGCAGCCTAAAACCCGACAGGGGGATGGCAAATGAGCAGTTCTTC
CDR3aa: CASSLKPDRGMANEQFF

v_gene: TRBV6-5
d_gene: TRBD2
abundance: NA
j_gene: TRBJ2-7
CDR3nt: TGTGCCAGCACCTCGTCACTAGCGGGATGGTACGAGCAGTACTTC
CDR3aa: CASTSSLAGWYEQYF

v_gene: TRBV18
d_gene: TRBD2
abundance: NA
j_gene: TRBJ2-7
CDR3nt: TGTGCCAGCTCACCAAGCGGGGTTAGCGGGATCGAGCAGTACTTC
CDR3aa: CASSPSGVSGIEQYF

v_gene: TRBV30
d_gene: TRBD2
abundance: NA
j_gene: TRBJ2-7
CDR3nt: TGTGCCTGGGAACCCAGGGTCCCGGGGGGCGAGCAGTACTTC
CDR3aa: CAWEPRVPGGEQYF

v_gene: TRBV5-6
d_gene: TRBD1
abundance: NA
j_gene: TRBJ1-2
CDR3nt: TGTGCCAGCAGGAGACAGGGGTATGGCTACACCTTC
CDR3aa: CASRRQGYGYTF

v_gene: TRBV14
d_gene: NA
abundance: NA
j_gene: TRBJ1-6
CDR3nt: TGTGCCAGCAGCCAACAGGGGAGCTCCTATAATTCACCCCTCCACTTT
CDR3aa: CASSQQGSSYNSPLHF

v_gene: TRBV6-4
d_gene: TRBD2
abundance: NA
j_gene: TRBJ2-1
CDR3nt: TGTGCCAGCAGTGACTCAGAGACTAGCGAGCAGTTCTTC
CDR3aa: CASSDSETSEQFF

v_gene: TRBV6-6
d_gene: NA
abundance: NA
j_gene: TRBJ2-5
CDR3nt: TGTGCCAGCAGTAAGGGAGTCGGGGTTGTCGAGACCCAGTACTTC
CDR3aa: CASSKGVGVVETQYF

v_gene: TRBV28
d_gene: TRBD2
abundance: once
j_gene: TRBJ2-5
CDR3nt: TGTGCCAGCTGTAGCGGGAGAGGTGAGACCCAGTACTTC
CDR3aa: CASCSGRGETQYF

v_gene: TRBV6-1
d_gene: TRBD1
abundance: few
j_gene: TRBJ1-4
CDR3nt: TGTGCCAGCAGTGACGGGACAGGGGGCGAAAAACTGTTTTTT
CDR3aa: CASSDGTGGEKLFF

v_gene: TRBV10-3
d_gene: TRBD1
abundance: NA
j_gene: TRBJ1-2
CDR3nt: TGTGCCATCAGTGAATCCGGGACAGCCTTTGGCGGGGATGGCTACACCTTC
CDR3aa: CAISESGTAFGGDGYTF

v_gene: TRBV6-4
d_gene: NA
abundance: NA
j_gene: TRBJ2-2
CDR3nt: TGTGCCAGCAGTGACTCAACAAACACCGGGGAGCTGTTTTTT
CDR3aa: CASSDSTNTGELFF

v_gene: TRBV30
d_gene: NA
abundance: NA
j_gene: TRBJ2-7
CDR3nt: TGTGCCTTTACGGTCGGCTACGAGCAGTACTTC
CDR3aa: CAFTVGYEQYF

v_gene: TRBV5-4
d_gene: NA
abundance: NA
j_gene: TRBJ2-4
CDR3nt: TGTGCCAGCAGCTTGCAAGCCAAAAACATTCAGTACTTC
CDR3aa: CASSLQAKNIQYF

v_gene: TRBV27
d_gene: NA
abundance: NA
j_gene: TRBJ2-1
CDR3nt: TGTGCCAGCAGTTCCACAAGCTCCTACAATGAGCAGTTCTTC
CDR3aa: CASSSTSSYNEQFF

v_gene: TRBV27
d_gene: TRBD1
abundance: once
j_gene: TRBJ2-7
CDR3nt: TGTGCCAGCAGCACGGGACAGAGCTCCTACGAGCAGTACTTC
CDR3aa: CASSTGQSSYEQYF

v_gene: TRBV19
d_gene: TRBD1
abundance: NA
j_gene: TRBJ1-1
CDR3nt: TGTGCCAGTAGCCTTCTCCCGGGACAGGGGATTATTGAAGCTTTCTTT
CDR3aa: CASSLLPGQGIIEAFF

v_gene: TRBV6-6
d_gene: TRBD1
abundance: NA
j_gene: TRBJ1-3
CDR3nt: TGTGCCAGCAGGAGGCAGGGGGACTCTGGAAACACCATATATTTT
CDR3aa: CASRRQGDSGNTIYF

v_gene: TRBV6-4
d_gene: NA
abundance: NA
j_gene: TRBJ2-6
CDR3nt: TGTGCCAGCAGTGCCACAGGCTCTGGGGCCAACGTCCTGACTTTC
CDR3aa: CASSATGSGANVLTF

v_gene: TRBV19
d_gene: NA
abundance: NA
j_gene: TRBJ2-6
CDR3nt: TGTGCCAGTAGTAAGGGCGGGACAGCTTCTGGGGCCAACGTCCTGACTTTC
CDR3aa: CASSKGGTASGANVLTF

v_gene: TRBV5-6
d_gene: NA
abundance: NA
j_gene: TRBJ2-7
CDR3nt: TGTGCCAGCAGCTTGGCGGTCGAGCAGTACTTC
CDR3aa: CASSLAVEQYF